This T cell receptor beta chain comes out of a study of blood T cells in healthy people across ages. This clonotype was detected once. Germline V gives CDR1 SGHAT, CDR2 FQNNGV. The CDR3 totals 14 residues. Trimming took 1 base from V and 6 from J, leaving 13 bases between them. Using a J-beta primer mix together with a sample-barcoded 5' primer, a second PCR was run for about 7 to 12 cycles. TCRdb ran MiXCR on the 5' RACE reads and lists one entry per CDR3 protein. The sample has over a million distinct CDR3 sequences, about 40% seen once; the top ten hold roughly 7.7%. This clonotype originated in a woman between 18 and 29 years old in good health. Sequencing was performed on blood. This rearrangement joins TRBV11-2 to TRBJ2-7; D remains unclear. CDR3 sequence reads: CASSLGVSAAEQYF. The CDR3 DNA reads as TGTGCCAGCAGCTTAGGAGTCTCGGCCGCCGAGCAGTACTTC.